The 6 T cell receptor beta chains reported below all come from one sample, sequenced in a study of metastatic and nonmetastatic thyroid tumors. No patient had received any treatment before thyroid surgery. Using MiXCR, TCRdb re-called clones from the PCR reads. The repertoire holds fewer than 70,000 clones, 25% to 35% seen once, with around a sixth in the top ten. The sequencing input was blood. These receptors were obtained from a female donor with papillary thyroid cancer or a benign thyroid nodule (not recorded which). Some clones in this sample may be carry-over from other donors' samples.

In the case of this clone: Because the CDR3's place on the DNA is in doubt, the DNA is left out and the CDR3 is given as listed by TCRdb. The J gene is TRBJ2-7, the V gene TRBV5-1; TRBD2, the D gene given by the table, was not confirmed from the DNA. Per the germline V gene, CDR1 is SGHRS and CDR2 is YFSETQ. The CDR3 spans 15 amino acids, including both terminal residues. The CDR3 here is CASCSAGGYSYEQYF.

This chain uses TRBV7-2 with TRBJ1-6; no definite D call. Germline lookup yields CDR1 SGHTA and CDR2 FQGNSA. V gave up 5 bases and J gave up 6 bases, with 14 bases separating them. There are 15 residues in the CDR3. Here the CDR3 DNA reads TGTGCCAGCAGCCCCCTGGTGGGTATTAATTCACCCCTCCACTTT. Encoded protein: CASSPLVGINSPLHF.

Written as DNA, the CDR3 is TGTGCCAGCAGCCCGACGGTAGCTAACTATGGCTACACCTTC. It yields the protein CASSPTVANYGYTF. This sequence joins TRBV9 and TRBJ1-2; D unclear. Germline V gene sequence: CDR1 SGDLS, CDR2 YYNGEE. Trimming cost V 4 bases and J 0 bases, with 10 bases left between them. The CDR3 is 14 residues long. Full variable domain (outside the CDR3, taken from reference TRBV9 and TRBJ1-2): DSGVTQTPKHLITATGQRVTLRCSPRSGDLSVYWYQQSLDQGLQFLIQYYNGEERAKGNILERFSAQQFPDLHSELNLSSLELGDSALYFCASSPTVANYGYTFGSGTRLTVV.

V usage is TRBV2 and J usage is TRBJ2-3, with TRBD2 identical over 13 bases. V shed 4 bases, J shed 6 bases, and the junction held 16 bases outside the gene matches. The CDR3 spans 19 residues. Germline CDR1 and CDR2: SNHLY and FYNNEI. The CDR3 sequence is CASSGILAGGPSSRDTQYF. The CDR3, as DNA: TGTGCCAGCAGTGGAATACTAGCGGGAGGGCCTTCGAGTAGGGATACGCAGTATTTT. The full variable domain, its missing parts supplied by reference TRBV2 and TRBJ2-3, is EPEVTQTPSHQVTQMGQEVILRCVPISNHLYFYWYRQILGQKVEFLVSFYNNEISEKSEIFDDQFSVERPDGSNFTLKIRSTKLEDSAMYFCASSGILAGGPSSRDTQYFGPGTRLTVL.

V is TRBV28 and J is TRBJ1-5; D might be TRBD1 (5 bases). The V end was cut by 6 bases, the J end by 0 bases, with 12 bases between. Germline assignment: CDR1 MDHEN and CDR2 SYDVKM. The CDR3 sequence is 15 residues long. The CDR3 nucleotides are TGTGCCAGCAGCCCGGACACCCCTAGCAATCAGCCCCAGCATTTT. Residues: CASSPDTPSNQPQHF.

The V and J genes are TRBV28 and TRBJ2-7; TRBD2 aligns across 13 bases. Germline V gene lookup returns CDR1 MDHEN and CDR2 SYDVKM. The CDR3 is 20 amino acids. The junction had 16 bases not matched to a gene; V was cut back by 3 bases and J by 2 bases. The CDR3 nucleotides are TGTGCCAGCAGTTTTGGGGGGCGCGGACTAGCGGGAGTTGTAACCTACGAGCAGTACTTC. Amino acid sequence: CASSFGGRGLAGVVTYEQYF.